The sequence of this T cell receptor beta chain was determined in a study of T cell clones after liver transplantation. Study information: At least one year of complete immunosuppression withdrawal without enzymes over twice normal defined tolerance.

Study-wide results and caveats: Circulating graft-donor-reactive CD4 TCRbeta sequences fell significantly post-transplant in 5 of 8 subjects. The donor-reactive repertoire was only partly measurable in two subjects, lacking donor cells.

As regards this clone: Its target is unknown.

Assay used: immunoSEQ multiplex PCR; TCRdb lists only in-frame clones, some missing. Among some 120,000 clones listed, 90% were seen once. The receptor comes from a human patient who received a liver transplant. Some T cells here may be from the graft donor. The starting material was CD4+ T cells from blood, obtained 12 months after liver transplant.

The CDR3 region is CASSPSTGRSAGELFF. The CDR3 coding sequence is TGTGCCAGCTCACCAAGTACAGGGAGGTCTGCCGGGGAGCTGTTTTTT. The chain has TRBV18 and TRBJ2-2; perhaps D is TRBD1 or TRBD2 (6 bases each). CDR1 is KGHSH, CDR2 LQKENI, per germline. The CDR3 covers 16 residues. Trimming cost V 2 bases and J 6 bases, with 16 bases left between them.